This TCR beta chain was recovered during a study of blood T cell repertoires in COVID-19. Study overall: The study drew acute and convalescent COVID-19 samples from the United States, Italy and Spain. In each case, the material was cDNA or gDNA derived from T cells, B-cell-depleted T cells, or PBMCs.

Seattle's enrolled individuals joined amid active infection and were then monitored longitudinally. Source study methods: By means of reference gene primer amplification, nucleated cell counts were estimated. Profiled with immunoSEQ multiplex PCR; TCRdb holds only in-frame clones, not every one. That table gives V, J and clone size, and the DNA gave D and trimming. This sample has around 140,000 clones, with about 89% found just once. Trimming at V came to 1 base and at J to 3 bases, leaving 7 bases not matched to a gene. This CDR3 comprises 16 residues. Germline V gene sequence: CDR1 SGHVS, CDR2 FQNEAQ.

The clonotype was recovered from a man in his fifties or sixties with COVID-19, enrolled during active disease. The sequenced material came from peripheral blood. J is TRBJ2-7 and V is TRBV7-8; 9 nucleotides match TRBD2. This CDR3 reads CASSLEAGLALYEQYF. The CDR3 DNA follows: TGTGCCAGCAGCTTAGAGGCGGGACTAGCCCTCTACGAGCAGTACTTC.